This section outlines one T cell receptor (beta chain) sequence together with its context. Its target is not known. The time point was: week 11, during vaccination. Topical imiquimod was applied with each vaccine dose, which held 300 ug of mutant IDH1 20-mer peptide. Assay used: immunoSEQ multiplex PCR; TCRdb lists only in-frame clones, some missing. Counted here are fewer than 70,000 clones, roughly 80% occurring once; the ten biggest clones make up 3% to 4%. These data come from a study of a mutant IDH1 vaccine in newly diagnosed glioma. Looking at the study overall: Patients got their first vaccination 4-6 weeks after radiotherapy alone, or with temozolomide cycles. Patients previously underwent radiotherapy, temozolomide, or both, and most underwent both.

Study-wide results and caveats: Apparently, pseudoprogression bore no relation to changes among the top peripheral T cell clonotypes.

The V segment lost 4 bases and the J segment 3 bases; nucleotides outside the gene matches: 5. The CDR3 covers 15 residues. Germline V gene lookup returns CDR1 SGHTA and CDR2 FQGNSA. This receptor was identified in a man aged 25-45 years with glioma. The input for sequencing was PBMCs, taken from a glioma patient whose treatment included an IDH1 peptide vaccine. The chain employs TRBV7-2 and TRBJ2-2, with TRBD1 matching over 7 bases. The CDR3 bases are TGTGCCAGCAGCTCGAGGGACAGTTACACCGGGGAGCTGTTTTTT. This codes for CASSSRDSYTGELFF.